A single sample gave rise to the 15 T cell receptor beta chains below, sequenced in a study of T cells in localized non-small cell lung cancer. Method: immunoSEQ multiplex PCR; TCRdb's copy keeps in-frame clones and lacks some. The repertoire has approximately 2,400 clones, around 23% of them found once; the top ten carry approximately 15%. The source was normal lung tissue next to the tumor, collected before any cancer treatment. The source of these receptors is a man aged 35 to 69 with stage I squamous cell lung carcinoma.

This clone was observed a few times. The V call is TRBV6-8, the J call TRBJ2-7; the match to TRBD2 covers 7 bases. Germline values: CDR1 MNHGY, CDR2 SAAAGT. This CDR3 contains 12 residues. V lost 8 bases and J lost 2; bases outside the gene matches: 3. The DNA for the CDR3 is TGTGCCAGCGGTGCGGGAGCCTACGAGCAGTACTTC. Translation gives CASGAGAYEQYF.

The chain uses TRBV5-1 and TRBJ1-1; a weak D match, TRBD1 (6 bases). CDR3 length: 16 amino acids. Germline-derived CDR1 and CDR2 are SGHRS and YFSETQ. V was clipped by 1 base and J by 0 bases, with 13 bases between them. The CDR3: CASSLLWGQLNTEAFF. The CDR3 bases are TGCGCCAGCAGCTTGCTCTGGGGGCAGTTGAACACTGAAGCTTTCTTT.

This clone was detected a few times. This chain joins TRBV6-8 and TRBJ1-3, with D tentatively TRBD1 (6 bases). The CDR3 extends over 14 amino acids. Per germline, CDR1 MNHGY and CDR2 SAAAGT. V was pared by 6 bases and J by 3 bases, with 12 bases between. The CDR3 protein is CASRAAGDGNTIYF. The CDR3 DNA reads TGTGCCAGCAGGGCCGCAGGGGATGGAAACACCATATATTTT.

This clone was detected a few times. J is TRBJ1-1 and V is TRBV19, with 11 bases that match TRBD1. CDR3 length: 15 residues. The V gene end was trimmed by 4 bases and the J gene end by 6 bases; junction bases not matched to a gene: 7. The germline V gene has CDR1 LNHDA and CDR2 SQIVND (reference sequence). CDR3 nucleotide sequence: TGTGCCAGTAGTACCCAAGGACAGGGGGCGGCTGAAGCTTTCTTT. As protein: CASSTQGQGAAEAFF.

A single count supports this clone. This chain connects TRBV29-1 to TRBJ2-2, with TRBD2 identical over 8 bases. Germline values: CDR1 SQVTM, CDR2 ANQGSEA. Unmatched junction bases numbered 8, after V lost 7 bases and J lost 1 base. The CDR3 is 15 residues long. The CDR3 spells CSAEGRGVNTGELFF. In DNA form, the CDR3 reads TGCAGCGCCGAGGGGCGGGGGGTGAACACCGGGGAGCTGTTTTTT.

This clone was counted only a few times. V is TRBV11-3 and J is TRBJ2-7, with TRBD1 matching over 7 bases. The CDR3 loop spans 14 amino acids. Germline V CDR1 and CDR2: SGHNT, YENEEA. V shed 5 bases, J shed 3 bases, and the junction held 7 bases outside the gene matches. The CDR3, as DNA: TGTGCCAGCAGCGCCGGGACAGAGATCTACGAGCAGTACTTC. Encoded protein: CASSAGTEIYEQYF.

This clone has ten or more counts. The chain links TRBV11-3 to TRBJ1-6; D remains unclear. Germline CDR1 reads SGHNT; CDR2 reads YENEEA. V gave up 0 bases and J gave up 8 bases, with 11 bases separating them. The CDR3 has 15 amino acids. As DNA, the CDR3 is TGTGCCAGCAGCTTAGAAGTATTGATTGATTCACCCCTCCACTTT. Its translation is CASSLEVLIDSPLHF. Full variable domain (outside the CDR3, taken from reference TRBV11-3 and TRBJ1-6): EAGVVQSPRYKIIEKKQPVAFWCNPISGHNTLYWYLQNLGQGPELLIRYENEEAVDDSQLPKDRFSAERLKGVDSTLKIQPAELGDSAVYLCASSLEVLIDSPLHFGNGTRLTVT.

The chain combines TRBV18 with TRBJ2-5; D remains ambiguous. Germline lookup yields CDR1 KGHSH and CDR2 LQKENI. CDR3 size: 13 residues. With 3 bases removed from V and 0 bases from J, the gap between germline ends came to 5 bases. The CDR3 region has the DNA TGTGCCAGCTCACCCGGCTACCAAGAGACCCAGTACTTC. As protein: CASSPGYQETQYF.

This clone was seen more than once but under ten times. In DNA form, the CDR3 reads TGCGCCAGCAGCCGAACAGGGGACTATGGCTACACCTTC. Protein product: CASSRTGDYGYTF. The V and J genes are TRBV4-1 and TRBJ1-2, with 7 bases that match TRBD1. This CDR3 is 13 amino acids long. The V gene's germline CDR1 is MGHRA and CDR2 YSYEKL. The V segment lost 4 bases and the J segment 3 bases; nucleotides outside the gene matches: 2.

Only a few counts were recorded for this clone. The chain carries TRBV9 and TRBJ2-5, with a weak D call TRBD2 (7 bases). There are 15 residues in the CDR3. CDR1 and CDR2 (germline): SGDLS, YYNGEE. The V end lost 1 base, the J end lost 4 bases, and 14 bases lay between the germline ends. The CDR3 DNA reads TGTGCCAGCAGCGTATCTCGGGGGGCTTCAGAGACCCAGTACTTC. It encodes CASSVSRGASETQYF.

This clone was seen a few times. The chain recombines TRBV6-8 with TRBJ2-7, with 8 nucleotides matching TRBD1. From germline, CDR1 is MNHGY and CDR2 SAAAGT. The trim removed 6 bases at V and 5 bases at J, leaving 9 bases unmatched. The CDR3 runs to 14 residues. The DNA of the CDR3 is TGTGCCAGCAGGCTTGACAGGGGATCCCACGAGCAGTACTTC. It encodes CASRLDRGSHEQYF.

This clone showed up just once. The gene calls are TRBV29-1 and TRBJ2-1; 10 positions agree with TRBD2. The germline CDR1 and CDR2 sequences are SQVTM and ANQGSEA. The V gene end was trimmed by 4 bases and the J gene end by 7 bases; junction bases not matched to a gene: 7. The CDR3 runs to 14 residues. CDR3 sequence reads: CSVVMDSGRNEQFF. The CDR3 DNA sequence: TGCAGCGTTGTTATGGATAGCGGGAGGAATGAGCAGTTCTTC.

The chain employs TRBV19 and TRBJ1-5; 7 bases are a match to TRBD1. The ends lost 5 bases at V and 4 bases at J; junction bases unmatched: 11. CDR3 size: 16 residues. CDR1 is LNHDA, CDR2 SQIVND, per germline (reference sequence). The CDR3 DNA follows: TGTGCCAGTAGTCGGGTAGCCGGGACAGAGAATCAGCCCCAGCATTTT. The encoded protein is CASSRVAGTENQPQHF.

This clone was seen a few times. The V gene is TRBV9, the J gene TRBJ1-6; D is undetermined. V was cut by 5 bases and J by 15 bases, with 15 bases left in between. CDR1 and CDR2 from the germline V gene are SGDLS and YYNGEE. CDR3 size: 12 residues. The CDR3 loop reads CASSEKWERLHF. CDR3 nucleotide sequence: TGTGCCAGCAGTGAAAAATGGGAGCGCCTCCACTTT.

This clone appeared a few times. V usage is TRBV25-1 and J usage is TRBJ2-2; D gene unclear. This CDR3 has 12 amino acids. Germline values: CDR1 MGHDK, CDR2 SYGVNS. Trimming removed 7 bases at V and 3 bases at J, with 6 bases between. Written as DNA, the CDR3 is TGTGCCAGCAAGAAACACACCGGGGAGCTGTTTTTT. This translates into CASKKHTGELFF.